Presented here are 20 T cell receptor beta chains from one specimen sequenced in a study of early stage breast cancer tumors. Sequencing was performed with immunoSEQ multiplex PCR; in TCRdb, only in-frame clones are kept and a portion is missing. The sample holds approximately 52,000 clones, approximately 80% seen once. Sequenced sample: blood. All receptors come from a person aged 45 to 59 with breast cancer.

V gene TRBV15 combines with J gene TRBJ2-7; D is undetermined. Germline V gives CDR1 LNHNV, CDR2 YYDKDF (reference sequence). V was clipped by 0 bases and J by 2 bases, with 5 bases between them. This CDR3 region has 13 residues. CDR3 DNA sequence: TGTGCCACCAGCAGAGATGTGGCCTACGAGCAGTACTTC. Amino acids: CATSRDVAYEQYF.

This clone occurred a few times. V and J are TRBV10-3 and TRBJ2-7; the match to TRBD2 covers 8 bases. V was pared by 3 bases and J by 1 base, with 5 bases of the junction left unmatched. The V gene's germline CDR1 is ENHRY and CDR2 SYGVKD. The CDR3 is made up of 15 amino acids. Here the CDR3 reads CAISDSSGSSYEQYF. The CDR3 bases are TGTGCCATCAGTGACTCTAGCGGGTCATCCTACGAGCAGTACTTC.

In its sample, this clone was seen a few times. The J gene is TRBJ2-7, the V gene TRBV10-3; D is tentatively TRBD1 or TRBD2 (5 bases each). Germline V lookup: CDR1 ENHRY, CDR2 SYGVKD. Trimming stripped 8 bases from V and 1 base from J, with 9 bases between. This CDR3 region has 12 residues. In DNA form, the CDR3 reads TGTGCCATCGCAGGGACGTCCTACGAGCAGTACTTC. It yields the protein CAIAGTSYEQYF.

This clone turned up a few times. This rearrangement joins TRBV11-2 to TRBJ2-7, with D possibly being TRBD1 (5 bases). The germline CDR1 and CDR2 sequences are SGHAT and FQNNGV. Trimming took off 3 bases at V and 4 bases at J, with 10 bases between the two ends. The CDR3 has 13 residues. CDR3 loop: CASSLTREYEQYF. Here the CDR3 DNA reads TGTGCCAGCAGCTTGACCAGGGAATACGAGCAGTACTTC.

This chain's CDR3 is CAISEPPPRGGFNQPQHF. CDR3 bases: TGTGCCATCAGTGAGCCGCCCCCCAGGGGAGGGTTCAATCAGCCCCAGCATTTT. The rearrangement links TRBV10-3 to TRBJ1-5; possible D gene TRBD1, 6 bases. This CDR3 contains 18 residues. V was pared by 2 bases and J by 3 bases, with 20 bases between. The V gene's germline CDR1 is ENHRY and CDR2 SYGVKD.

CDR3 bases: TGTGCCAGCAGCCTAAGCCGGACAGCGATGCATGAAAAACTGTTTTTT. Translating it yields CASSLSRTAMHEKLFF. The chain recombines TRBV28 with TRBJ1-4; tentatively, D is TRBD1 (6 bases). Germline CDR1 is MDHEN and CDR2 is SYDVKM. The V end was cut by 6 bases, the J end by 6 bases, with 20 bases between. The CDR3 consists of 16 residues.

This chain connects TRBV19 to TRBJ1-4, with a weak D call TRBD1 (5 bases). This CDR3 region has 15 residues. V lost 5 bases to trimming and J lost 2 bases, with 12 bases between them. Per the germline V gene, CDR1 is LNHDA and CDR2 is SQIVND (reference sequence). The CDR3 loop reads CASSSGTVTNEKLFF. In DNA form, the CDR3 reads TGTGCCAGTAGTTCGGGGACGGTGACTAATGAAAAACTGTTTTTT.

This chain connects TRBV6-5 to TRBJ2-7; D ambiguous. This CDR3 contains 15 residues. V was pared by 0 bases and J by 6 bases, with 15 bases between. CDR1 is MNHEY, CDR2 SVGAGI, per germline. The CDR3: CASSYSYDRVGEQYF. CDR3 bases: TGTGCCAGCAGTTACTCGTATGATAGGGTCGGCGAGCAGTACTTC.

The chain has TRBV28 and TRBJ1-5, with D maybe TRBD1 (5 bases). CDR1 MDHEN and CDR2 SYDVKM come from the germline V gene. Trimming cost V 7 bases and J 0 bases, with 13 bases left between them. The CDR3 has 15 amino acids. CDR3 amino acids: CASIPGAVSNQPQHF. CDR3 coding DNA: TGTGCCAGCATCCCCGGGGCAGTTAGCAATCAGCCCCAGCATTTT.

CDR3 bases: TGTGCCAGCAGCTTAGGTCTGAGTGGATATGGCTACACCTTC. Residues: CASSLGLSGYGYTF. The rearrangement uses TRBV11-1 and TRBJ1-2, with D uncertain. The CDR3 has 14 residues. Per the germline V gene, CDR1 is SGHAT and CDR2 is FQDESV (reference sequence). The germline V and J ends were trimmed by 1 base and 5 bases, with 11 bases remaining between them.

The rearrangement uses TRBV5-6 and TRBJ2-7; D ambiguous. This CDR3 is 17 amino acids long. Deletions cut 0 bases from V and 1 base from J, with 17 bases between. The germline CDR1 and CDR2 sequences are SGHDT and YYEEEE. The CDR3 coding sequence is TGTGCCAGCAGCTTGGGCTTTAGTATGCCACTATCCTACGAGCAGTACTTC. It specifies CASSLGFSMPLSYEQYF.

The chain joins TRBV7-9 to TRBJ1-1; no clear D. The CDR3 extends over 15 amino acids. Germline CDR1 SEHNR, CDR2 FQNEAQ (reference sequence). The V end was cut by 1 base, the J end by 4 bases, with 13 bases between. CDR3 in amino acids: CASSLGQDLSTEAFF. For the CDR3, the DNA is TGTGCCAGCAGCTTAGGGCAGGATTTGAGCACTGAAGCTTTCTTT.

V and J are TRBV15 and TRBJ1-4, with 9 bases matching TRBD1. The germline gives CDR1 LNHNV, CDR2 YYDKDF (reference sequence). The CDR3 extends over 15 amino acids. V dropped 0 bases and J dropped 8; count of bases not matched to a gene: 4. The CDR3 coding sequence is TGTGCCACCAGCAGAGAGGGACAGGGTGGGGAAAAACTGTTTTTT. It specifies CATSREGQGGEKLFF.

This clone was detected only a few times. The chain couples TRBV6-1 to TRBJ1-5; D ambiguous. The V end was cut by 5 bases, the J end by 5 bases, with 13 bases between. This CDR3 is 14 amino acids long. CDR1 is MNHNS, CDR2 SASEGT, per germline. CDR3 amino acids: CASSSQADDQPQHF. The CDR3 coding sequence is TGTGCCAGCAGTAGCCAGGCTGACGATCAGCCCCAGCATTTT.

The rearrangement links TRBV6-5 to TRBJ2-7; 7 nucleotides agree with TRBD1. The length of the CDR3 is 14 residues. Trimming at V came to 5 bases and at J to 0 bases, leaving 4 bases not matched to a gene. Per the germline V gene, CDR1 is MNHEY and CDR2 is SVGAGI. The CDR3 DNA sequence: TGTGCCAGCAGTGCCCGGGACAGCTCCTACGAGCAGTACTTC. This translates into CASSARDSSYEQYF.

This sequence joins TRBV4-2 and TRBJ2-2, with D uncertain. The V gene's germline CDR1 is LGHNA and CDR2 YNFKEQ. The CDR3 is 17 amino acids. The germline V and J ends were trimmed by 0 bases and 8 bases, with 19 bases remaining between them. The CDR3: CASSQDVAANAGGELFF. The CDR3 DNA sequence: TGTGCCAGCAGCCAAGATGTGGCGGCTAACGCAGGTGGGGAGCTGTTTTTT.

CDR3 in amino acids: CASSRTFDEKLFF. The CDR3 coding sequence is TGTGCCAGCAGCCGAACTTTTGATGAAAAACTGTTTTTT. This chain connects TRBV7-2 to TRBJ1-4; D unclear. Germline CDR1 SGHTA, CDR2 FQGNSA. The CDR3 covers 13 residues. V was shortened by 5 bases and J by 6 bases, with 10 bases between the two germline ends.

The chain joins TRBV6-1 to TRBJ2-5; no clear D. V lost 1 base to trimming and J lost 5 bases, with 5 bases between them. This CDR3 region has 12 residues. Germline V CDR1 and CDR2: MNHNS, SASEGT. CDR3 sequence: CASSEVSETQYF. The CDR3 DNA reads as TGTGCCAGCAGTGAAGTTTCGGAGACCCAGTACTTC.

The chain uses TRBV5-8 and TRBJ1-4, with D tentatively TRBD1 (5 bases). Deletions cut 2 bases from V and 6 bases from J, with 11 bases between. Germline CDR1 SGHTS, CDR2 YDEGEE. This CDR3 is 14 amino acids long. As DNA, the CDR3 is TGTGCCAGCAGCTTCAGGGTCCGGGATGAAAAACTGTTTTTT. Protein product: CASSFRVRDEKLFF. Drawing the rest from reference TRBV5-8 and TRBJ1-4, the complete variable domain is EAGVTQSPTHLIKTRGQQATLRCSPISGHTSVYWYQQALGLGLQFLLWYDEGEERNRGNFPPRFSGRQFPNYSSELNVNALELEDSALYLCASSFRVRDEKLFFGSGTQLSVL.

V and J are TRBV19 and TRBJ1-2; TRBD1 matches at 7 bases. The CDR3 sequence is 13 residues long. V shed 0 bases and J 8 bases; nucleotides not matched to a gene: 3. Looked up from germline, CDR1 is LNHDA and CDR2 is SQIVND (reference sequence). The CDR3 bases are TGTGCCAGTAGTATAGAACAGGGGCGCGGCTACACCTTC. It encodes CASSIEQGRGYTF.